This T cell receptor beta chain derives from a study of CD8+CD57+ T cells in acquired aplastic anemia. Overall study results and limits: Patients had around 30 CD8+ CDR3 sequences in common with controls (the shared set). Patients were compared with controls for CD8+ Simpson's diversity, and no significant difference emerged.

Genomic DNA constituted the template upon which TCR beta VDJ and CDR3 profiling was performed. One entry per CDR3 protein results from TCRdb running MiXCR on the reads. This sample carries about 270,000 distinct CDR3 sequences, around 60% of them seen once, and the ten largest clones take 7% to 9%. Comment on this clonotype: Its antigen is undetermined.

CDR1 is SGHTA and CDR2 is FQGTGA in the germline V gene. The CDR3 length is 19 residues. V gave up 2 bases and J gave up 5 bases; unmatched junction bases: 12. The chain has TRBV7-3 and TRBJ2-1, with 13 bases lining up with TRBD2. The sequenced material came from sorted CD4+, CD8+, or CD8+CD57+ T cells (not recorded which) from PBMCs. This receptor was identified in a human donor with severe aplastic anemia or a healthy control (not recorded which). The CDR3 here is CASSLGHFGTSGAHNEQFF. The CDR3 bases are TGTGCCAGCAGCTTAGGTCACTTCGGGACTAGCGGGGCCCACAATGAGCAGTTCTTC. Drawing the rest from reference TRBV7-3 and TRBJ2-1, the complete variable domain is GAGVSQTPSNKVTEKGKYVELRCDPISGHTALYWYRQSLGQGPEFLIYFQGTGAADDSGLPNDRFFAVRPEGSVSTLKIQRTERGDSAVYLCASSLGHFGTSGAHNEQFFGPGTRLTVL.